The 29 T cell receptor beta chains presented below share a single source sample, sequenced in a study of CD8+CD57+ T cells in acquired aplastic anemia. Only patients with CD8+CD57+ cell expansion on flow cytometry were chosen for sequencing. Genomic DNA served as template for TCR beta VDJ and CDR3 profiling. From the reads, TCRdb called clonotypes with MiXCR, one entry per CDR3 protein. The repertoire includes fewer than 250,000 distinct CDR3 sequences, around 46% of them detected once, and under 9% sits in the top ten. The sample taken for sequencing was sorted CD4+, CD8+, or CD8+CD57+ T cells (not recorded which) from PBMCs. Source of these receptors: a human donor with aplastic anemia.

This clonotype was observed a handful of times. This chain links TRBV7-6 with TRBJ1-6; no definite D call. V lost 1 base, J lost 3 bases, and 13 bases lay in between. CDR3 size: 17 residues. Germline V lookup: CDR1 SGHVS, CDR2 FNYEAQ. CDR3 residues: CASSLEGPEIYNSPLHF. DNA of the CDR3: TGTGCCAGCAGCTTAGAAGGGCCAGAAATCTATAATTCACCCCTCCACTTT.

This clonotype was detected ten times or more. The chain uses TRBV10-2 and TRBJ2-1; 12 nucleotides align to TRBD2. This CDR3 has 14 residues. After removal of 4 bases from V and 5 bases from J, the junction contained 0 bases not matched to a gene. CDR1 and CDR2 from the germline V gene are WSHSY and SAAADI. CDR3 region: CASSGTSGNNEQFF. The DNA for the CDR3 is TGCGCCAGCAGTGGGACTAGCGGGAACAATGAGCAGTTCTTC.

This clonotype was detected ten times or more. The chain couples TRBV3-1 to TRBJ2-5; D uncertain. This CDR3 is 14 amino acids long. Trimming removed 1 base from V and 4 bases from J, with 10 bases in between. Per the germline V gene, CDR1 is LGHDT and CDR2 is YNNKEL (reference sequence). The CDR3 region is CASSQVRSGETQYF. The CDR3 coding sequence is TGTGCCAGCAGCCAAGTACGATCTGGAGAGACCCAGTACTTC.

The V call is TRBV6-6, the J call TRBJ2-7, with 8 positions matching TRBD1. J gave up 3 bases and V 5 bases, and 6 bases lay outside the gene matches. CDR3 length: 14 residues. Germline V gene sequence: CDR1 MNHNY, CDR2 SVGAGI (reference sequence). The CDR3 DNA is TGTGCCAGCAGTGGGCGGGACAGGAGCTACGAGCAGTACGTC. Amino acids: CASSGRDRSYEQYV.

This clonotype has more than one count but fewer than ten. This may come from a read error, since a much larger clone is one base off. CDR3 residues: CANSVATGDNQPQHF. CDR3 bases: TGTGCCAACAGCGTAGCGACAGGGGACAATCAGCCCCAGCATTTT. The J gene is TRBJ1-5, the V gene TRBV9; 8 bases fit TRBD1. This CDR3 has 15 residues. CDR1 is SGDLS, CDR2 YYNGEE, per germline. Supplemented by reference TRBV9 and TRBJ1-5, the full variable domain reads DSGVTQTPKHLITATGQRVTLRCSPRSGDLSVYWYQQSLDQGLQFLIQYYNGEERAKGNILERFSAQQFPDLHSELNLSSLELGDSALYFCANSVATGDNQPQHFGDGTRLSIL.

This clonotype was recorded many times. The gene calls are TRBV7-9 and TRBJ2-1; 10 bases map to TRBD2. The CDR3 has 16 amino acids. V dropped 1 base and J dropped 3; count of bases not matched to a gene: 3. Looked up from germline, CDR1 is SEHNR and CDR2 is FQNEAQ (reference sequence). Written as DNA, the CDR3 is TGTGCCAGCAGCTTAGTGTCTAGCGGGAGCTACAATGAGCAGTTCTTC. It encodes CASSLVSSGSYNEQFF.

The CDR3 sequence: CATSRDRRGGETQYF. The CDR3 coding sequence is TGTGCCACCAGCAGAGATCGCAGGGGGGGAGAGACCCAGTACTTC. The chain is built from TRBV15 and TRBJ2-5; TRBD1 or TRBD2 may be the D gene (7 bases each). Trimming took off 0 bases at V and 4 bases at J, with 12 bases between the two ends. Per the germline V gene, CDR1 is LNHNV and CDR2 is YYDKDF (reference sequence). This CDR3 spans 15 amino acids.

This clonotype came up many times. The chain is built from TRBV9 and TRBJ2-5, with D perhaps TRBD1 (5 bases). Trimming cost V 0 bases and J 5 bases, with 17 bases left between them. The germline gives CDR1 SGDLS, CDR2 YYNGEE. The CDR3 length is 16 residues. The CDR3 here is CASSVDQGAAIETQYF. The CDR3 DNA reads as TGTGCCAGCAGCGTAGATCAAGGGGCAGCTATTGAGACCCAGTACTTC.

The V and J genes are TRBV19 and TRBJ2-7; D remains unclear. This CDR3 is 14 amino acids long. Germline assignment: CDR1 LNHDA and CDR2 SQIVND (reference sequence). V was cut by 3 bases and J by 2 bases, with 11 bases left in between. In nucleotides, the CDR3 is TGTGCCAGTAGTATCGGGCCGTCCCCCTACGAGCAGTACTTC. Protein: CASSIGPSPYEQYF.

The V gene is TRBV12-3 or TRBV12-4, the J gene TRBJ1-2, with D hard to call. V was clipped by 8 bases and J by 4 bases, with 11 bases between them. There are 12 residues in the CDR3. The CDR3 reads CASGSPLYGYTF. CDR3 DNA sequence: TGTGCCAGCGGTTCCCCCCTCTATGGCTACACCTTC.

V is TRBV20-1 and J is TRBJ2-3, with 11 bases identical to TRBD2. The ends lost 3 bases at V and 2 bases at J; junction bases unmatched: 4. Germline V CDR1 and CDR2: DFQATT, SNEGSKA (reference sequence). The CDR3 covers 15 residues. CDR3 DNA: TGCAGTGCTAGGGGTAGCGGGGGGGACACAGATACGCAGTATTTT. Translation gives CSARGSGGDTDTQYF.

This clonotype was observed many times. This sequence joins TRBV30 and TRBJ1-2, with 11 bases aligning to TRBD1. Germline-derived CDR1 and CDR2 are GTSNPN and SVGIG (reference sequence). V dropped 6 bases and J dropped 6; count of bases not matched to a gene: 3. CDR3 size: 12 residues. The CDR3 DNA sequence: TGTGCCTGTAAGGACAGGGGGCATGGCTACACCTTC. It codes for CACKDRGHGYTF.

As for this clonotype: Given a much more abundant clone one base away, this may be a read error. This chain joins TRBV7-8 and TRBJ1-3; D is unclear. Trimming pared 5 bases from V and 1 base from J, leaving 12 bases between. Germline loops: CDR1 SGHVS, CDR2 FQNEAQ. The CDR3 contains 15 residues. DNA of the CDR3: TGTGCCAGCAGCCCCACCGATGATTCTGGAAACACCATATATTTT. Translated: CASSPTDDSGNTIYF.

The V call is TRBV29-1, the J call TRBJ2-1; a weak D match, TRBD2 (6 bases). From germline, CDR1 is SQVTM and CDR2 ANQGSEA. Trimming left V 2 bases short and J 0 bases short, with 14 bases between. The CDR3 has 16 amino acids. The CDR3 sequence: CSVELAGSSSYNEQFF. The DNA of the CDR3 is TGCAGCGTTGAATTGGCGGGGTCTAGCTCCTACAATGAGCAGTTCTTC.

This clonotype has a count of ten or more. The J gene is TRBJ1-1, the V gene TRBV4-2, with D possibly matching TRBD1 (5 bases). From germline, CDR1 is LGHNA and CDR2 YNFKEQ. The CDR3 runs 13 residues. The V gene lost 0 bases and the J gene lost 8 bases, with 10 bases spanning the gap. The CDR3 nucleotides are TGTGCCAGCAGCCAAGATATGAGACAGGAAGCTTTCTTT. Translated, it gives CASSQDMRQEAFF.

This clonotype showed up just a few times. The V gene is TRBV6-6, the J gene TRBJ2-5; 7 bases line up with TRBD2. This CDR3 is built from 15 residues. Losses at the gene ends were 2 bases for V and 5 bases for J; bases not matched to a gene: 8. Germline V gene sequence: CDR1 MNHNY, CDR2 SVGAGI (reference sequence). The CDR3 reads CASSYGLAAGETQYF. The CDR3 DNA is TGTGCCAGCAGTTACGGCCTAGCGGCGGGGGAGACCCAGTACTTC.

In DNA form, the CDR3 reads TGTGCCAGCAGCCCCAGGGATGGCACTGAAGCTTTCTTT. Its protein is CASSPRDGTEAFF. The rearrangement links TRBV27 to TRBJ1-1; D possibly corresponds to TRBD1 (5 bases). Germline assignment: CDR1 MNHEY and CDR2 SMNVEV (reference sequence). With 6 bases removed from V and 4 bases from J, the gap between germline ends came to 12 bases. The CDR3 has 13 residues.

In its sample, this clonotype was seen many times. The rearrangement uses TRBV3-1 and TRBJ1-2, with TRBD1 identical over 8 bases. V lost 1 base, J lost 7 bases, and 8 bases stayed unmatched. The germline CDR1 and CDR2 sequences are LGHDT and YNNKEL (reference sequence). The CDR3 length is 15 residues. As DNA, the CDR3 is TGTGCCAGCAGCCAAGTTGGGCAGGGGGCTGGTGGCTACACCTTC. The encoded protein is CASSQVGQGAGGYTF.

The chain is built from TRBV2 and TRBJ2-4; D remains unclear. Germline V lookup: CDR1 SNHLY, CDR2 FYNNEI. V lost 8 bases to trimming and J lost 0 bases, with 8 bases between them. The CDR3 has 13 residues. CDR3 in amino acids: CASAILAKNIQYF. CDR3 nucleotides: TGTGCCAGCGCCATACTAGCCAAAAACATTCAGTACTTC.

The V and J genes are TRBV11-1 and TRBJ2-2; no firm D call. The germline V and J ends were trimmed by 5 bases and 4 bases, with 17 bases remaining between them. Looked up from germline, CDR1 is SGHAT and CDR2 is FQDESV (reference sequence). The CDR3 runs 16 residues. In DNA form, the CDR3 reads TGTGCCAGCAGCCCCTTATGGGGTCAAGGCACCGGGGAGCTGTTTTTT. It codes for CASSPLWGQGTGELFF.

This CDR3 reads CASSALMGSSYNEQFF. The CDR3, as DNA: TGTGCCAGCAGCGCTTTGATGGGGAGCTCCTACAATGAGCAGTTCTTC. The V and J genes are TRBV9 and TRBJ2-1; perhaps TRBD2 as D (5 bases). V shed 3 bases and J shed 0 bases, with 13 bases lying between them. The CDR3 covers 16 residues. In germline, CDR1 is SGDLS, CDR2 YYNGEE.

The chain is built from TRBV2 and TRBJ2-3, with D possibly matching TRBD1 (5 bases). The V and J ends lost 6 bases and 5 bases respectively, with 15 bases between them. Germline V gene lookup returns CDR1 SNHLY and CDR2 FYNNEI. The CDR3 contains 14 residues. CDR3 bases: TGTGCCAGCAGCCAGGGTATTGATATAGATACGCAGTATTTT. As protein: CASSQGIDIDTQYF.

This clonotype came up many times. The CDR3 nucleotides read TGTGCCAGCTTTGTTAACACTGAAGCTTTCTTT. Translated: CASFVNTEAFF. V and J are TRBV6-6 and TRBJ1-1; unclear D gene. Germline CDR1 reads MNHNY; CDR2 reads SVGAGI (reference sequence). Trimming removed 8 bases at V and 2 bases at J, with 6 bases between. CDR3 size: 11 residues.

This chain links TRBV25-1 with TRBJ1-1, with D uncertain. The V gene's germline CDR1 is MGHDK and CDR2 SYGVNS. This CDR3 region has 13 residues. With 6 bases removed from V and 0 bases from J, the gap between germline ends came to 8 bases. The CDR3 DNA reads TGTGCCAGCAGGGGAGGGCTGAACACTGAAGCTTTCTTT. Amino acid sequence: CASRGGLNTEAFF.

A single count supports this clonotype. This sequence joins TRBV6-5 and TRBJ1-5; weak D call: TRBD1 (5 bases). The CDR3 runs 14 residues. CDR1 MNHEY and CDR2 SVGAGI come from the germline V gene. Trimming stripped 2 bases from V and 10 bases from J, with 15 bases between. CDR3 nucleotides: TGTGCCAGCAGTTACGAAGGGGCAGATCGACCCCAGCATTTT. This sequence encodes CASSYEGADRPQHF.

In this sample, this clonotype turned up many times. The V gene is TRBV4-3, the J gene TRBJ1-2; D is uncertain. The CDR3 totals 14 residues. Germline lookup yields CDR1 LGHNA and CDR2 YSLEER. V was pared by 0 bases and J by 4 bases, with 9 bases between. The CDR3 DNA reads as TGCGCCAGCAGCCAAGACAACGGAGGCTATGGCTACACCTTC. Protein sequence: CASSQDNGGYGYTF.

The chain combines TRBV4-2 with TRBJ2-3; perhaps TRBD1 as D (8 bases). Germline loops: CDR1 LGHNA, CDR2 YNFKEQ. The CDR3 loop spans 16 amino acids. V lost 3 bases and J lost 5, with 18 bases in between. CDR3 amino acids: CASSQERTGGEDTQYF. The CDR3 region has the DNA TGTGCCAGCAGCCAGGAAAGAACAGGGGGGGAAGATACGCAGTATTTT.

The chain recombines TRBV20-1 with TRBJ1-1; 7 nucleotides match TRBD1. Germline loops: CDR1 DFQATT, CDR2 SNEGSKA (reference sequence). This CDR3 is built from 13 residues. The V segment lost 5 bases and the J segment 3 bases; nucleotides outside the gene matches: 6. CDR3 bases: TGCAGTGCTCTATCAACAGGGGACACTGAAGCTTTCTTT. As protein: CSALSTGDTEAFF.

This clonotype was seen ten or more times. V gene TRBV19 combines with J gene TRBJ2-7; tentatively, D is TRBD1 (6 bases). The CDR3 loop spans 14 amino acids. Germline loops: CDR1 LNHDA, CDR2 SQIVND (reference sequence). Trimming stripped 5 bases from V and 7 bases from J, with 18 bases between. CDR3 region: CASSAPTGMQEQYF. The CDR3 DNA reads as TGTGCCAGTAGTGCACCAACAGGGATGCAAGAGCAGTACTTC.